This T cell receptor beta chain was obtained from a study of human T cells and chemical hapten exposure. The wider study: Epicutaneous patch tests delivered 0.01% DPC to the upper back, with evaluation at 6 days. Alopecia areata, totalis or universalis was found in mostly female patients.

The CDR3 is 15 residues long. Germline V gene lookup returns CDR1 DFQATT and CDR2 SNEGSKA (reference sequence). V lost 1 base and J 0 bases, leaving 10 bases between the germline ends. Time point reported: patch test 2, 6 weeks after DPC sensitization. Described treatment: therapeutic diphenylcyclopropenone sensitization with weekly scalp DPC. Study results and limitations: Relative to controls, expanded TCRs formed significantly more large CDR3 similarity clusters.

The library gave individual cDNA molecules unique molecular identifiers. TCRdb itself ran the RACE reads through MiXCR, one entry per CDR3 protein. The sample carries tens of thousands of distinct CDR3 sequences, less than 11% recorded once. Many counts were recorded for this clonotype. Its antigen remains unidentified. The J gene is TRBJ1-3, the V gene TRBV20-1, with TRBD1 as a possible D gene (5 bases). The sequencing here drew on whole blood, taken in connection with sensitization to the hapten diphenylcyclopropenone (DPC). This sequence was found in a woman between 50 and 59 years old with alopecia areata. Some clones in this sample may be carry-over from other donors' samples. CDR3 DNA: TGCAGTGCTAGAGCCCTGACAGTCTCTGGAAACACCATATATTTT. This sequence encodes CSARALTVSGNTIYF.